This passage covers 20 T cell receptor beta chains from one sample sequenced in a study of molecular identifiers for immune sequencing clone quantification. TCRdb analysed the PCR reads with MiXCR anew, one entry per CDR3 protein. The sample consists of about 60,000 distinct CDR3 sequences, around a sixth of them appearing once. The material sequenced was naive CD8+ T cells from blood, with Jurkat cell RNA spiked in. Subset noted: FACS-sorted CD8+CD4-CCR7+CD45RA+ naive T cells. The source is a human donor in good health. Some libraries in this study had Jurkat cell RNA spiked in.

Concerning this clonotype itself: A much larger clone differs by one base, so this may be a read error. This rearrangement joins TRBV28 to TRBJ1-5, with 10 bases aligning to TRBD1. Germline CDR1 is MDHEN and CDR2 is SYDVKM. The CDR3 has 15 residues. V trimming: 4 bases; J trimming: 6 bases; junction bases outside the gene matches: 6. The CDR3 is CASSSRQGASQPQHF. The CDR3 bases are TGTGCCAGCAGTTCTCGACAGGGGGCCAGTCAGCCCCAGCATTTT.

This chain connects TRBV11-3 to TRBJ2-1; 9 bases are a match to TRBD2. The V gene's germline CDR1 is SGHNT and CDR2 YENEEA. V shed 2 bases, J shed 2 bases, and the junction held 4 bases outside the gene matches. The CDR3 contains 16 residues. The CDR3 spells CASSLIAGGPYNEQFF. CDR3 coding DNA: TGTGCCAGCAGCTTAATCGCGGGAGGGCCCTACAATGAGCAGTTCTTC.

With regard to this clonotype: One end of the junction varies from germline; a read error may be responsible. This chain links TRBV30 with TRBJ2-7; D is possibly TRBD1 (5 bases). The CDR3 is made up of 12 amino acids. From germline, CDR1 is GTSNPN and CDR2 SVGIG (reference sequence). CDR3 protein: CAWSGGSYEQCF. The CDR3 DNA sequence: TGTGCCTGGAGTGGGGGCTCCTACGAGCAGTGCTTC.

This clonotype was detected ten times or more. CDR3 DNA: TGTGCCAGCAGCCCCAACGGAAGTAGCGGGAGGGCCAAAAACATTCAGTACTTC. Translated: CASSPNGSSGRAKNIQYF. The chain recombines TRBV7-9 with TRBJ2-4; 10 bases line up with TRBD2. CDR3 length: 18 amino acids. Looked up from germline, CDR1 is SEHNR and CDR2 is FQNEAQ (reference sequence). Losses at the gene ends were 5 bases for V and 1 base for J; bases not matched to a gene: 11.

Written as DNA, the CDR3 is TGTGCCAGCAGCCAGGGACAGGGGACCTACGAGCAGTACTTC. As protein: CASSQGQGTYEQYF. The chain employs TRBV27 and TRBJ2-7; 10 bases match TRBD1. Germline CDR1 MNHEY, CDR2 SMNVEV (reference sequence). The CDR3 has 14 amino acids. J lost 2 bases, V lost 6 bases, and 4 bases had no gene match.

This clonotype turned up a few times. A much larger clone lies one base from this, so it may be a read error. The chain uses TRBV10-2 and TRBJ2-3, with TRBD2 matching 9 bases. Germline V CDR1 and CDR2: WSHSY, SAAADI. The CDR3 sequence is 14 residues long. The junction had 8 bases not matched to a gene; V was cut back by 11 bases and J by 2 bases. The CDR3 DNA is TGCGCCGGCTCTAGCGGGGTGTCCACAGATACGCAGTATTTT. This codes for CAGSSGVSTDTQYF.

This clonotype showed up many times. The J gene is TRBJ2-3, the V gene TRBV10-3, with D perhaps TRBD2 (6 bases). V lost 4 bases to trimming and J lost 1 base, with 15 bases between them. The CDR3 loop spans 16 amino acids. CDR1 is ENHRY, CDR2 SYGVKD, per germline. The CDR3 here is CAISATSNMGTDTQYF. CDR3 coding DNA: TGTGCCATCAGTGCGACTAGTAATATGGGCACAGATACGCAGTATTTT.

This clonotype was counted at least ten times. The CDR3 DNA sequence: TGTGCCAGCAGCTACCGGGACAGGGGCCACGAAGCTTTCTTT. The encoded protein is CASSYRDRGHEAFF. The chain couples TRBV7-6 to TRBJ1-1, with 10 bases fitting TRBD1. Germline CDR1 is SGHVS and CDR2 is FNYEAQ. Trimming cost V 4 bases and J 8 bases; bases outside gene matches: 7. CDR3 length equals 14 residues.

Note on this clonotype: A much bigger clone sits one base away, suggesting this may be a read error. The rearrangement links TRBV11-1 to TRBJ1-1; maybe TRBD1 (5 bases). CDR1 and CDR2 from the germline V gene are SGHAT and FQDESV (reference sequence). CDR3 length: 15 residues. CDR3 sequence (DNA): TGTGCCAGCAGCTTAAGGGAGGGGATGAACACTGAAGTTTTCTTT. The encoded protein is CASSLREGMNTEVFF.

Worth noting for this clonotype: Given a much more abundant clone one base away, this may be a read error. CDR3: CASSYARRGATNEKPFF. The CDR3 DNA is TGTGCCAGCAGTTACGCAAGACGGGGAGCAACTAATGAAAAACCGTTTTTT. The gene calls are TRBV6-5 and TRBJ1-4, with D hard to call. This CDR3 is built from 17 residues. Germline values: CDR1 MNHEY, CDR2 SVGAGI.

This clonotype was recorded a few times. CDR3 residues: CASTQGVDSYNEQFF. The CDR3 nucleotides are TGTGCCAGCACCCAAGGGGTGGACTCCTACAATGAGCAGTTCTTC. The chain joins TRBV6-2 or TRBV6-3 to TRBJ2-1; a possible D gene is TRBD1 (5 bases). V lost 7 bases and J 0 bases, leaving 13 bases between the germline ends. Germline V CDR1 and CDR2: MNHEY, SVGEGT. CDR3 length equals 15 residues.

The chain has TRBV11-3 and TRBJ2-2; D remains ambiguous. Per germline, CDR1 SGHNT and CDR2 YENEEA. V lost 0 bases and J 2 bases, leaving 10 bases between the germline ends. The CDR3 runs to 16 residues. The CDR3 loop reads CASSLDIQVNTGELFF. In DNA form, the CDR3 reads TGTGCCAGCAGCTTAGATATCCAGGTTAACACCGGGGAGCTGTTTTTT.

This clonotype has ten or more counts. The chain uses TRBV30 and TRBJ2-1, with D tentatively TRBD1 (5 bases). CDR1 is GTSNPN and CDR2 is SVGIG in the germline V gene (reference sequence). The CDR3 is 13 residues long. V lost 5 bases and J 7 bases, leaving 15 bases between the germline ends. CDR3: CAWDREVGNEQFF. Here the CDR3 DNA reads TGTGCCTGGGACAGAGAGGTTGGGAATGAGCAGTTCTTC.

Concerning this clonotype itself: At one end the junction does not follow the germline gene, possibly because of a read error. The V call is TRBV11-3, the J call TRBJ1-5; D possibly corresponds to TRBD1 (5 bases). The CDR3 is made up of 13 amino acids. Germline values: CDR1 SGHNT, CDR2 YENEEA. CDR3 region: CASWGGSNLPQHF. In nucleotides, the CDR3 is TGTGCCAGCTGGGGGGGAAGCAATCTGCCCCAGCATTTT.

In regard to this clonotype: One base away lies a much larger clone, so this may be a sequencing read error. The chain joins TRBV24-1 to TRBJ2-3; D is unclear. The CDR3 covers 13 residues. Germline loops: CDR1 KGHDR, CDR2 SFDVKD. In DNA form, the CDR3 reads TGTACCACCAGCCTCGTTAGCACAGATACGCAGTATTTT. Translating gives CTTSLVSTDTQYF.

The V and J genes are TRBV5-1 and TRBJ2-1, with a possible D match to TRBD1 (5 bases). V shed 4 bases and J shed 8 bases, with 22 bases lying between them. This CDR3 comprises 16 residues. Germline values: CDR1 SGHRS, CDR2 YFSETQ. CDR3 loop: CASSTTRGRLDHEQFF. For the CDR3, the DNA is TGCGCCAGCAGCACCACAAGGGGTCGTCTAGATCATGAGCAGTTCTTC.

Ten or more counts support this clonotype. This chain links TRBV28 with TRBJ1-1; D might be TRBD1 (6 bases). Germline V gives CDR1 MDHEN, CDR2 SYDVKM. V was pared by 1 base and J by 3 bases, with 9 bases between. The CDR3 consists of 14 residues. The CDR3 bases are TGTGCCAGCAGTTTATCGGGGGCCGACACTGAAGCTTTCTTT. This encodes CASSLSGADTEAFF.

The chain is built from TRBV4-3 and TRBJ2-7; D gene unclear. The ends were cut back, 0 bases at V and 2 bases at J, with 11 bases in the middle. CDR3 size: 15 residues. Germline CDR1 reads LGHNA; CDR2 reads YSLEER. CDR3 sequence: CASSQDPLAAYEQYF. CDR3 coding DNA: TGCGCCAGCAGCCAAGATCCCCTTGCGGCCTACGAGCAGTACTTC.

This clonotype occurred many times. The J gene is TRBJ2-1, the V gene TRBV5-4; TRBD1 might be the D (5 bases). CDR1 is SGHNT and CDR2 is YYREEE in the germline V gene (reference sequence). This CDR3 region has 17 residues. Trimming took off 3 bases at V and 5 bases at J, with 21 bases between the two ends. The CDR3 reads CASSSTTLGHPNNEQFF. CDR3 DNA sequence: TGTGCCAGCAGCTCCACAACACTCGGACACCCTAACAATGAGCAGTTCTTC.

Of note for this clonotype: A read error may be the cause here, since a much bigger clone is one base away. The chain has TRBV20-1 and TRBJ2-5; D remains unclear. CDR3 length equals 13 residues. The germline V gene has CDR1 DFQATT and CDR2 SNEGSKA (reference sequence). CDR3 nucleotide sequence: TGCAGTGCTAGTAGGTCGGCAGAAGAGACCCAGTGCTTC. It codes for CSASRSAEETQCF.